This is a list of T cell receptor beta chains from one sample in a study of beta chain features in type 1 diabetes. The method was immunoSEQ multiplex PCR; TCRdb's version includes in-frame clones alone and lacks a portion of them. In the table there are hundreds of thousands of clones, around an eighth of which are singletons. The source material was naive CD4+ T cells from blood. These receptors were taken from a man aged 18 to 29 with type 1 diabetes. Both conserved end residues are part of each CDR3. The D gene is left open where the match is weak. The size of a clone is reported for some rows only, either as once, few or many, or as a class for expanded clones.

>.|few|TRBJ2-3|TRBV30
TGTGCCTGGACCGTTAGCGGAAGGGGCACAGATACGCAGTATTTT
CAWTVSGRGTDTQYF
>.|few|TRBJ1-1|TRBV30
TGTGCCTGGGACATTTACACTGAAGCTTTCTTT
CAWDIYTEAFF
>TRBD2|.|TRBJ2-3|TRBV30
TGTGCCTGGAGCTCTTCGGGAGGGAGCACAGATACGCAGTATTTT
CAWSSSGGSTDTQYF
>.|few|TRBJ2-5|TRBV7-9
TGTGCCAGCAGCTTAGAGGTCTCTACCCAGTACTTC
CASSLEVSTQYF
>TRBD1|few|TRBJ2-1|TRBV7-7
TGTGCTACCGGGACAGGGGGCCTAAATGAGCAGTTCTTC
CATGTGGLNEQFF
>TRBD1|few|TRBJ1-2|TRBV5-8
TGTGCCAGCAGCTTTCCTCACCCGGACAGGGCTGGCTACACCTTC
CASSFPHPDRAGYTF
>.|.|TRBJ1-1|TRBV6-6
TGTGCCAGCAGTTATCCCGGACAGCTGAACACTGAAGCTTTCTTT
CASSYPGQLNTEAFF
>.|few|TRBJ2-7|TRBV5-6
TGTGCCAGCAGCTTGGAGGTTGCCCCGGGATACTCTTACGAGCAGTACTTC
CASSLEVAPGYSYEQYF
>.|.|TRBJ2-5|TRBV25-1
TGTGCCAGCAGTGGGCAGCAAGAGACCCAGTACTTC
CASSGQQETQYF
>.|.|TRBJ1-1|TRBV7-8
TGTGCCAGCAGCTTTGCTCACTTATTCCCGAACACTGAAGCTTTCTTT
CASSFAHLFPNTEAFF
>TRBD2|few|TRBJ2-3|TRBV30
TGTGCCTGGAGTTTACAGCGGGGCCGCACAGATACGCAGTATTTT
CAWSLQRGRTDTQYF
>.|few|TRBJ2-7|TRBV9
TGTGCCAGCAGCGTAGCACCAGACTCCTACGAGCAGTACTTC
CASSVAPDSYEQYF
>.|.|TRBJ1-2|TRBV29-1
TGCAGCGCAGCGTTGGGACTGCTCTATGGCTACACCTTC
CSAALGLLYGYTF
>.|.|TRBJ2-7|TRBV6-6
TGTGCCAGCAGTTACCCCCCGAACGACGAGCAGTACTTC
CASSYPPNDEQYF
>.|.|TRBJ2-2|TRBV30
TGTGCTCGGAAAGGGAGCGGGGAGCTGTTTTTT
CARKGSGELFF
>TRBD2|.|TRBJ2-1|TRBV11-2
TGTGCCAGCAGCTCTAGCGGGACCTACAATGAGCAGTTCTTC
CASSSSGTYNEQFF
>.|.|TRBJ1-1|TRBV7-8
TGTGCCAGCAGCTTAACCCAGAACACTGAAGCTTTCTTT
CASSLTQNTEAFF
>.|few|TRBJ2-1|TRBV12-5
TGTGCTAGTGGTCCCCCAGGGGCGGGCCAGTACAATGAGCAGTTCTTC
CASGPPGAGQYNEQFF
>.|.|TRBJ2-6|TRBV30
TGTGCCTGGAGGGTAGGGTTTTCTGGGGCCAACGTCCTGACTTTC
CAWRVGFSGANVLTF
>TRBD2|few|TRBJ2-3|TRBV2
TGTGCCAGCAGTCCGGGGACTAGCGGGCCAGATACGCAGTATTTT
CASSPGTSGPDTQYF
>.|few|TRBJ1-2|TRBV28
TGTGCCAGCAGAGAGGGAGGCTATGGCTACACCTTC
CASREGGYGYTF
>.|few|TRBJ2-2|TRBV11-3
TGTGCCAGCAGCTTAGAGCTTCCCCTAGATGACAGCTCGAACACCGGGGAGCTGTTTTTT
CASSLELPLDDSSNTGELFF
>.|.|TRBJ2-6|TRBV9
TGTGCCAGCAGCCCCATGTACAGTGCTACCTCTGGGGCCAACGTCCTGACTTTC
CASSPMYSATSGANVLTF
>TRBD1|.|TRBJ1-6|TRBV20-1
TGCAGTGCTCCGACAGGGTCCCTCCACTTT
CSAPTGSLHF
>TRBD2|.|TRBJ2-1|TRBV20-1
TGCAGTGCTGGACTAGGCAATGAGCAGTTCTTC
CSAGLGNEQFF
>.|few|TRBJ2-7|TRBV30
TGTGCCGGGCGGGACGGACCCCTGTCCCAATACGAGCAGTACTTC
CAGRDGPLSQYEQYF
>.|.|TRBJ1-1|TRBV27
TGTGCCAGCAGTCCACAGGGCATCTTAGGAACTGAAGCTTTCTTT
CASSPQGILGTEAFF
>.|few|TRBJ1-5|TRBV7-2
TGTGCCAGCAGCCCGGGGACGAATCAGCCCCAGCATTTT
CASSPGTNQPQHF
>TRBD2|.|TRBJ2-3|TRBV7-9
TGTGCCAGCAGCTTAGGAGCGCGCGGGGGAGATACGCAGTATTTT
CASSLGARGGDTQYF
>.|.|TRBJ1-2|TRBV10-3
TGTGCCATCAGTGCCCTCGAGGATGGCTACACCTTC
CAISALEDGYTF
>.|few|TRBJ2-5|TRBV5-1
TGCGCCAGCAGCTTCAAATCAGAGAGGGAGACCCAGTACTTC
CASSFKSERETQYF
>TRBD1|few|TRBJ2-4|TRBV7-9
TGTGCCAGCAGCTCAATCGGGACAGGGAATGACATTCAGTACTTC
CASSSIGTGNDIQYF
>.|few|TRBJ2-7|TRBV6-5
TGTGCCAGCAGTTACTCGAAGGGCAGGGGAACCTACGAGCAGTACTTC
CASSYSKGRGTYEQYF
>.|.|TRBJ1-1|TRBV30
TGTGCCTGGAGTTCTCTCACTGAAGCTTTCTTT
CAWSSLTEAFF
>TRBD2|few|TRBJ2-2|TRBV5-6
TGTGCCAGCAGCCCTCTCGGTAGCGGGGCTAACACCGGGGAGCTGTTTTTT
CASSPLGSGANTGELFF
>TRBD1|.|TRBJ2-7|TRBV11-2
TGTGCCACCTCCGGACAGGCCTCCGAGCAGTACTTC
CATSGQASEQYF